This T cell receptor beta chain was recovered during a study of cytomegalovirus exposure and HLA in healthy donors. This cohort consisted of healthy bone marrow donors. The primer mix had 60 Vbeta and 13 Jbeta primers. The method was immunoSEQ multiplex PCR; TCRdb's version includes in-frame clones alone and lacks a portion of them. This table holds approximately 6,700 clones, more than 45% found once. Trimming shortened V by 3 bases and J by 3 bases, and 12 bases separated the two germline ends. Per germline, CDR1 KGHSH and CDR2 LQKENI. This CDR3 comprises 14 residues. This TCR was sampled from a man younger than 45 in good health and CMV-seropositive. The sequenced sample was PBMCs. The chain has TRBV18 and TRBJ2-7; tentatively, D is TRBD2 (5 bases). The CDR3 DNA reads TGTGCCAGCTCACCCCGGGGTGATTTCTACGAGCAGTACTTC. Amino acid sequence: CASSPRGDFYEQYF.